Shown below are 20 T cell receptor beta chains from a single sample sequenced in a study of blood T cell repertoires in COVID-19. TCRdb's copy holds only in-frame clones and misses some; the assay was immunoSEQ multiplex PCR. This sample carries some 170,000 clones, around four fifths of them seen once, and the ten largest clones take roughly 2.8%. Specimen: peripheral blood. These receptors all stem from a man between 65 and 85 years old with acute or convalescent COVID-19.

The CDR3 loop reads CASSLGLTGDSGNTIYF. As DNA, the CDR3 is TGTGCCAGCAGCTTAGGGCTGACAGGAGACTCTGGAAACACCATATATTTT. The chain is built from TRBV7-8 and TRBJ1-3; a possible D gene is TRBD1 (6 bases). The CDR3 runs 17 residues. Trimming pared 1 base from V and 0 bases from J, leaving 13 bases between. Germline V gene data show CDR1 as SGHVS and CDR2 as FQNEAQ.

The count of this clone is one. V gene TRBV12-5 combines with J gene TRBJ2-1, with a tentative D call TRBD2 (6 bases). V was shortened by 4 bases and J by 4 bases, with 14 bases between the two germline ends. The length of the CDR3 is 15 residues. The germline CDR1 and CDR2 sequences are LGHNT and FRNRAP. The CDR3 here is CASGSEGLTYNEQFF. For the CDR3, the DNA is TGTGCTAGTGGTTCAGAGGGACTCACATACAATGAGCAGTTCTTC.

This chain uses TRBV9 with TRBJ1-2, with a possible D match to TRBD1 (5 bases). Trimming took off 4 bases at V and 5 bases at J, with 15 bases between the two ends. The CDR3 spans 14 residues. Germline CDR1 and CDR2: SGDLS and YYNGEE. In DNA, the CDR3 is TGTGCCAGCAGCCCTGCGGGGAGGGGATATGGCTACACCTTC. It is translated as CASSPAGRGYGYTF.

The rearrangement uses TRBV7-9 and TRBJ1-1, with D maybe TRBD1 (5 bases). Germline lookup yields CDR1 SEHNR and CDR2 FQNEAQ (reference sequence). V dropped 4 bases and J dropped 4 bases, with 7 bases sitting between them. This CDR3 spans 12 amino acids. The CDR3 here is CASSWGGTEAFF. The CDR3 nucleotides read TGTGCCAGCAGCTGGGGGGGCACTGAAGCTTTCTTT. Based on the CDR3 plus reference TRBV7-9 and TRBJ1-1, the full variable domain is DTGVSQNPRHKITKRGQNVTFRCDPISEHNRLYWYRQTLGQGPEFLTYFQNEAQLEKSRLLSDRFSAERPKGSFSTLEIQRTEQGDSAMYLCASSWGGTEAFFGQGTRLTVV.

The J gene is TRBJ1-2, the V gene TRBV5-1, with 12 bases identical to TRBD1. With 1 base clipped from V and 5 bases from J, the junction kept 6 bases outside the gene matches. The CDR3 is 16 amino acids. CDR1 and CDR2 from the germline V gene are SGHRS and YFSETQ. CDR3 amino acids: CASSLLGTGGEYGYTF. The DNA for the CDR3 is TGCGCCAGCAGCTTGTTAGGGACAGGGGGCGAATATGGCTACACCTTC.

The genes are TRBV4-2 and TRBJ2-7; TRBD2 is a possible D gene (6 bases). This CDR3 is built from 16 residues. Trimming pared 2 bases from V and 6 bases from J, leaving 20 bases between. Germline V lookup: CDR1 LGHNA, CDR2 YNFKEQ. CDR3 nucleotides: TGTGCCAGCAGCCAACCTAAAACTTTGGGGGGAAGCGAGCAGTACTTC. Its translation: CASSQPKTLGGSEQYF.

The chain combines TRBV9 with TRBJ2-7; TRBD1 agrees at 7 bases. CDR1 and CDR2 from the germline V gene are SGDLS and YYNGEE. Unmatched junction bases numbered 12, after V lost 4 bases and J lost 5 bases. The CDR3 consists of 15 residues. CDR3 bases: TGTGCCAGCAGCCCAAGTATTCGGGACAGTAACGAGCAGTACTTC. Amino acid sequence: CASSPSIRDSNEQYF.

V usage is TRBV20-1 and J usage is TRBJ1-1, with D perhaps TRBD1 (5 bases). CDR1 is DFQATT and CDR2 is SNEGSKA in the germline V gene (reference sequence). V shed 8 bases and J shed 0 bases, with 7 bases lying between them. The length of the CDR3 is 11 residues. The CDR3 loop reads CSRRVNTEAFF. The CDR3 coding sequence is TGCAGTCGCAGGGTGAACACTGAAGCTTTCTTT.

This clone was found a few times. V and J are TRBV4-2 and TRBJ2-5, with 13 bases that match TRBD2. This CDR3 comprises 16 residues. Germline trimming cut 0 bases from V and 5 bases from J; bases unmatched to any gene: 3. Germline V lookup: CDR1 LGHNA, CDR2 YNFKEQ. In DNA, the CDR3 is TGTGCCAGCAGCCAAGAACTAGCGGGGGGGAGTGAGACCCAGTACTTC. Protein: CASSQELAGGSETQYF.

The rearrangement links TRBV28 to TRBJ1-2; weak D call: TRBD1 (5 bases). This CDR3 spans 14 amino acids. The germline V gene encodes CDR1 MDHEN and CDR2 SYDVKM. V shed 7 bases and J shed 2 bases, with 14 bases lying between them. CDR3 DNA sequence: TGTGCCAGCAATCCGACAGTACTAAACTATGGCTACACCTTC. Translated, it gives CASNPTVLNYGYTF.

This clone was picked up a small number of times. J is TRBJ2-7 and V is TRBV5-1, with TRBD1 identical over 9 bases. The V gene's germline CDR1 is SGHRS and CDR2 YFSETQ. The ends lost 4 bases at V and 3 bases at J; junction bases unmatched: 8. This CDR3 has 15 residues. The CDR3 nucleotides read TGCGCCAGCAGCGGGGCAACAGGGGGCGGCTACGAGCAGTACTTC. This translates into CASSGATGGGYEQYF.

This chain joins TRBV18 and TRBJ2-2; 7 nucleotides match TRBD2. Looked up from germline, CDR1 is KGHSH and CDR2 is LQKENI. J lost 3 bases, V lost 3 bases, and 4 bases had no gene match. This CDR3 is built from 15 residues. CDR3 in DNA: TGTGCCAGCTCACCGGCGGGGAGGGACACCGGGGAGCTGTTTTTT. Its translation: CASSPAGRDTGELFF.

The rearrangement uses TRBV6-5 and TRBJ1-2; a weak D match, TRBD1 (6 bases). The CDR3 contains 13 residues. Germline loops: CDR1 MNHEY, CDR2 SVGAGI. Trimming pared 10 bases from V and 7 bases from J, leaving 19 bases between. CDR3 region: CATTTLRGGGYTF. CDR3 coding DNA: TGTGCCACCACCACCCTTAGGGGGGGTGGCTACACCTTC.

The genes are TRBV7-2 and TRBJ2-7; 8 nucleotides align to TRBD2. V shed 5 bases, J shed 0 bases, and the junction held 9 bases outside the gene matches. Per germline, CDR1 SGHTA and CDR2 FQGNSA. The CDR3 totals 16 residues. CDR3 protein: CASSKPGLDYSYEQYF. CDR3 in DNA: TGTGCCAGCAGCAAGCCGGGACTAGATTACTCCTACGAGCAGTACTTC.

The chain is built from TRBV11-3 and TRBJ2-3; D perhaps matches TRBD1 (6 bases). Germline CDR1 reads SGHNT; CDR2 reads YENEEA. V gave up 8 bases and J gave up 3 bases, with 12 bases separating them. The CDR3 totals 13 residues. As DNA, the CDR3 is TGTGCCAGCCGGTCACAGGGAACAGATACGCAGTATTTT. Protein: CASRSQGTDTQYF. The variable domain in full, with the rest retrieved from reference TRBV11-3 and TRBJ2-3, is EAGVVQSPRYKIIEKKQPVAFWCNPISGHNTLYWYLQNLGQGPELLIRYENEEAVDDSQLPKDRFSAERLKGVDSTLKIQPAELGDSAVYLCASRSQGTDTQYFGPGTRLTVL.

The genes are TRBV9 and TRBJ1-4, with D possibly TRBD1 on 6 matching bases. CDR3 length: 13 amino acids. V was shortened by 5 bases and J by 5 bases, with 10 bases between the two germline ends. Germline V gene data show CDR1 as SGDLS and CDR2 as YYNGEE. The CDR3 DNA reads TGTGCCAGCAGTGAGGGGGGGAATGAAAAACTGTTTTTT. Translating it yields CASSEGGNEKLFF.

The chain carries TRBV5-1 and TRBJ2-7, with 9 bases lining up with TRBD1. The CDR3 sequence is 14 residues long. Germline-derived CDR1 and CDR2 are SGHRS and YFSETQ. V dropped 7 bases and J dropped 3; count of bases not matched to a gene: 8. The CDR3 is CASAGTGIYYEQYF. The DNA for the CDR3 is TGCGCCAGCGCCGGGACAGGGATTTACTACGAGCAGTACTTC.

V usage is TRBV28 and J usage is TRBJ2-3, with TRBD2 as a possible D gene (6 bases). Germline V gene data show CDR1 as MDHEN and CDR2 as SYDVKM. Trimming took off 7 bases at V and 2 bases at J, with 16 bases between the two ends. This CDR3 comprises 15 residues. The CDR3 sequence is CASTGTEEVTDTQYF. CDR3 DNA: TGTGCCAGCACCGGGACTGAAGAGGTCACAGATACGCAGTATTTT. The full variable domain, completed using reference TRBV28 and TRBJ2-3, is DVKVTQSSRYLVKRTGEKVFLECVQDMDHENMFWYRQDPGLGLRLIYFSYDVKMKEKGDIPEGYSVSREKKERFSLILESASTNQTSMYLCASTGTEEVTDTQYFGPGTRLTVL.

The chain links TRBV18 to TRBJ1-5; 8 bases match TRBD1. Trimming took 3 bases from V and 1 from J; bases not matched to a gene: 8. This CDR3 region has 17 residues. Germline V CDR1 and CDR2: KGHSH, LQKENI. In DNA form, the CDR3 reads TGTGCCAGCTCACCTGATGCAGGGGGCGGAAGCAATCAGCCCCAGCATTTT. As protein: CASSPDAGGGSNQPQHF.

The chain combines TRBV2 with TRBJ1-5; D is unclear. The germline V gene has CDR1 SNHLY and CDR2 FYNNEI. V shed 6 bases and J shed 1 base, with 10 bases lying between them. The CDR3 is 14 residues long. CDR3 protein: CASSRGGSNQPQHF. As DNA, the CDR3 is TGTGCCAGCAGCCGAGGCGGAAGCAATCAGCCCCAGCATTTT.